The 23 T cell receptor beta chains listed next were all sequenced from one sample in a study of blood T cell repertoires in COVID-19 (dated by TCRdb to 2020 to 2022). Library construction relied on the immunoSEQ multiplex PCR assay. This is the immuneACCESS table as TCRdb keeps it, with only in-frame sequences that have V and J called. A part of the clones is gone; compared with another copy, unresolved V genes explain less than half, and the rest is unexplained. The sample records 160,000 or so clones, about 88% of which are singletons. The ten biggest clones cover roughly a sixth of the sample. Sequenced material: peripheral blood. The receptors come from a man aged 60-69 years with active or convalescent COVID-19.

V is TRBV6-5 and J is TRBJ1-1, with a tentative D call TRBD1 (6 bases). Looked up from germline, CDR1 is MNHEY and CDR2 is SVGAGI. This CDR3 contains 14 residues. V was trimmed by 8 bases and J by 6 bases, leaving 19 bases between them. DNA of the CDR3: TGTGCCAGCGGGAGGTCAAGGGGGGGTTCTGAAGCTTTCTTT. Translated: CASGRSRGGSEAFF.

The chain carries TRBV7-2 and TRBJ2-1; 7 bases line up with TRBD1. V was clipped by 4 bases and J by 7 bases; unmatched bases: 7. The germline V gene has CDR1 SGHTA and CDR2 FQGNSA. The CDR3 is made up of 14 amino acids. The CDR3 DNA is TGTGCCAGCAGCTCTCCGGGACAGCGGAATGAGCAGTTCTTC. This sequence encodes CASSSPGQRNEQFF.

The V gene is TRBV7-8, the J gene TRBJ1-1; no clear D gene. Germline V gene lookup returns CDR1 SGHVS and CDR2 FQNEAQ. This CDR3 contains 14 residues. The V gene lost 1 base and the J gene lost 1 base, with 7 bases spanning the gap. The CDR3 reads CASSLVFKNTEAFF. As DNA, the CDR3 is TGTGCCAGCAGCTTAGTATTTAAGAACACTGAAGCTTTCTTT.

The chain links TRBV7-9 to TRBJ2-7; 7 bases map to TRBD2. Germline V gene lookup returns CDR1 SEHNR and CDR2 FQNEAQ (reference sequence). V was pared by 5 bases and J by 2 bases, with 12 bases of the junction left unmatched. The CDR3 loop spans 16 amino acids. The CDR3 DNA reads TGTGCCAGCAGCCCTCGGGGACTGGCGGGAGCCTACGAGCAGTACTTC. Its protein product is CASSPRGLAGAYEQYF.

This clone was seen only once. The J gene is TRBJ2-7, the V gene TRBV19, with 9 bases matching TRBD1. The germline V gene encodes CDR1 LNHDA and CDR2 SQIVND (reference sequence). The J segment lost 3 bases and the V segment lost 10 bases, leaving 13 bases of the junction unmatched. There are 15 residues in the CDR3. The DNA of the CDR3 is TGTGCCACTTCAAAGCCGGGACAGGGCCACTACGAGCAGTACTTC. It encodes CATSKPGQGHYEQYF.

The gene calls are TRBV2 and TRBJ2-3, with 12 bases matching TRBD2. The CDR3 contains 18 residues. CDR1 SNHLY and CDR2 FYNNEI come from the germline V gene. The junction had 8 bases not matched to a gene; V was cut back by 4 bases and J by 0 bases. The CDR3 DNA sequence: TGTGCCAGCAGTGTTGGACTAGCGGGGAAAGGTAGCACAGATACGCAGTATTTT. Translating it yields CASSVGLAGKGSTDTQYF.

J is TRBJ2-1 and V is TRBV19, with a tentative D call TRBD1 (5 bases). The germline CDR1 and CDR2 sequences are LNHDA and SQIVND (reference sequence). The CDR3 consists of 14 residues. V was cut by 4 bases and J by 6 bases, with 13 bases left in between. The CDR3 bases are TGTGCCAGTAGTACCACAGGCGCAAGCAATGAGCAGTTCTTC. Amino acids: CASSTTGASNEQFF.

This clone was picked up one time. The gene calls are TRBV14 and TRBJ2-7; D is undetermined. V dropped 1 base and J dropped 3 bases, with 16 bases sitting between them. This CDR3 region has 16 residues. Germline V gene sequence: CDR1 SGHDN, CDR2 FVKESK. CDR3 protein: CASSQAGRAPLYEQYF. The CDR3 DNA sequence: TGTGCCAGCAGCCAAGCCGGAAGAGCGCCCCTCTACGAGCAGTACTTC.

The J gene is TRBJ1-4, the V gene TRBV29-1; 9 positions agree with TRBD1. This CDR3 is 17 amino acids long. Trimming removed 4 bases from V and 7 bases from J; junction bases left unmatched: 16. CDR1 and CDR2 from the germline V gene are SQVTM and ANQGSEA. The CDR3 bases are TGCAGCGTTGGAACCGGGACAGGGAATAAAGTGAGTGAAAAACTGTTTTTT. It codes for CSVGTGTGNKVSEKLFF.

This clone was seen more than once but under ten times. The chain carries TRBV19 and TRBJ1-3; D possibly corresponds to TRBD1 (5 bases). In germline, CDR1 is LNHDA, CDR2 SQIVND (reference sequence). This CDR3 is 16 amino acids long. The V and J ends lost 4 bases and 0 bases respectively, with 13 bases between them. CDR3 sequence reads: CASSNRQPDSGNTIYF. The DNA for the CDR3 is TGTGCCAGTAGTAACCGACAGCCCGACTCTGGAAACACCATATATTTT.

This clone was observed once. J is TRBJ1-3 and V is TRBV5-5; D perhaps matches TRBD1 (5 bases). The CDR3 has 14 amino acids. The V gene's germline CDR1 is SGHKS and CDR2 YYEKEE (reference sequence). V dropped 10 bases and J dropped 2 bases, with 16 bases sitting between them. The chain's CDR3 is CASQGEGTGNTIYF. CDR3 nucleotides: TGTGCCTCACAAGGGGAGGGAACTGGAAACACCATATATTTT.

The chain employs TRBV7-9 and TRBJ2-1; the D gene is possibly TRBD1 (5 bases). CDR1 is SEHNR, CDR2 FQNEAQ, per germline (reference sequence). This CDR3 has 13 amino acids. Trimming left V 4 bases short and J 3 bases short, with 7 bases between. The CDR3 loop reads CASSSDSYNEQFF. The DNA for the CDR3 is TGTGCCAGCAGCTCCGACAGCTACAATGAGCAGTTCTTC.

A remark on this clone: One end of the junction is discordant with germline, which a read error may explain. The chain has TRBV14 and TRBJ1-2; D gene uncertain. Germline values: CDR1 SGHDN, CDR2 FVKESK. This CDR3 is built from 11 residues. The CDR3 here is CASSQSLSVHF. For the CDR3, the DNA is TGTGCCAGCAGCCAATCTCTGTCGGTTCACTTC. Together with reference TRBV14 and TRBJ1-2, the CDR3 gives the full variable domain: EAGVTQFPSHSVIEKGQTVTLRCDPISGHDNLYWYRRVMGKEIKFLLHFVKESKQDESGMPNNRFLAERTGGTYSTLKVQPAELEDSGVYFCASSQSLSVHFGSGTRLTVV.

The CDR3 DNA sequence: TGTGCCATCAGTGTCAGGCCGCCAGGTCATGCAGATACGCAGTATTTT. As protein: CAISVRPPGHADTQYF. This chain links TRBV10-3 with TRBJ2-3; unclear D gene. Germline CDR1 reads ENHRY; CDR2 reads SYGVKD. V dropped 4 bases and J dropped 4 bases, with 18 bases sitting between them. The length of the CDR3 is 16 residues.

This chain uses TRBV27 with TRBJ1-6; D remains ambiguous. This CDR3 is 16 amino acids long. Germline V gene lookup returns CDR1 MNHEY and CDR2 SMNVEV (reference sequence). Trimming pared 0 bases from V and 6 bases from J, leaving 12 bases between. The CDR3 nucleotides read TGTGCCAGCAGTTTATCGAGATTTCGAGGTAATTCACCCCTCCACTTT. Translated, it gives CASSLSRFRGNSPLHF.

The CDR3 region has the DNA TGTGCCAGCAGTGAAGCACGTAGGACAGGGGTCACAGATACGCAGTATTTT. Its protein product is CASSEARRTGVTDTQYF. The rearrangement joins TRBV6-1 to TRBJ2-3, with 9 bases aligning to TRBD1. This CDR3 spans 17 amino acids. The germline V gene has CDR1 MNHNS and CDR2 SASEGT. The junction had 6 bases not matched to a gene; V was cut back by 0 bases and J by 2 bases.

The rearrangement uses TRBV6-5 and TRBJ1-2, with 10 bases identical to TRBD1. CDR3 length: 13 residues. Germline-derived CDR1 and CDR2 are MNHEY and SVGAGI. The V segment lost 7 bases and the J segment 7 bases; nucleotides outside the gene matches: 6. The CDR3, as DNA: TGTGCCAGCACCCTGACAGGGGGCTCTGGCTACACCTTC. It yields the protein CASTLTGGSGYTF.

The V and J genes are TRBV5-1 and TRBJ2-4, with unresolved D. The CDR3 is 14 amino acids. V lost 4 bases, J lost 0 bases, and 8 bases lay in between. Looked up from germline, CDR1 is SGHRS and CDR2 is YFSETQ. CDR3 residues: CASSPPRAKNIQYF. In nucleotides, the CDR3 is TGCGCCAGCAGCCCGCCTAGAGCCAAAAACATTCAGTACTTC.

This clone was seen once. The rearrangement joins TRBV6-5 to TRBJ2-1, with a weak D call TRBD2 (5 bases). Trimming removed 6 bases at V and 0 bases at J, with 12 bases between. Germline-derived CDR1 and CDR2 are MNHEY and SVGAGI. The CDR3 is 15 residues long. For the CDR3, the DNA is TGTGCCAGCAGCCTAACCAGCGGCTCCTACAATGAGCAGTTCTTC. As protein: CASSLTSGSYNEQFF.

V gene TRBV3-1 (or the pseudogene TRBV3-2) combines with J gene TRBJ2-6; D is undetermined. V was clipped by 4 bases and J by 0 bases, with 7 bases between them. This CDR3 is built from 15 residues. Germline loops: CDR1 LGHDT, CDR2 YNNKEL (reference sequence). The CDR3 nucleotides read TGTGCCAGCAGCCGCCATAGCTCTGGGGCCAACGTCCTGACTTTC. This translates into CASSRHSSGANVLTF.

The table lists this clone with a few counts. The chain is built from TRBV12-3 or TRBV12-4 and TRBJ1-1; 7 bases agree with TRBD1. Losses at the gene ends were 5 bases for V and 8 bases for J; bases not matched to a gene: 2. The CDR3 is made up of 11 amino acids. The CDR3 loop reads CASSPGQEAFF. The CDR3 DNA reads TGTGCCAGCAGTCCGGGACAGGAAGCTTTCTTT.

This chain joins TRBV7-9 and TRBJ1-2; 7 bases align to TRBD1. The CDR3 is 11 amino acids. The V gene end was trimmed by 5 bases and the J gene end by 8 bases; junction bases not matched to a gene: 2. Looked up from germline, CDR1 is SEHNR and CDR2 is FQNEAQ (reference sequence). The CDR3 DNA reads TGTGCCAGCAGCCAGGGGGGAGGCTACACCTTC. This codes for CASSQGGGYTF. Full variable domain (outside the CDR3, taken from reference TRBV7-9 and TRBJ1-2): DTGVSQNPRHKITKRGQNVTFRCDPISEHNRLYWYRQTLGQGPEFLTYFQNEAQLEKSRLLSDRFSAERPKGSFSTLEIQRTEQGDSAMYLCASSQGGGYTFGSGTRLTVV.

This chain uses TRBV12-3 or TRBV12-4 with TRBJ2-7, with TRBD1 identical over 7 bases. The ends lost 5 bases at V and 3 bases at J; junction bases unmatched: 4. The CDR3 runs 13 residues. In nucleotides, the CDR3 is TGTGCCAGCAGTCCGACAGGGATCTACGAGCAGTACTTC. Translating it yields CASSPTGIYEQYF.